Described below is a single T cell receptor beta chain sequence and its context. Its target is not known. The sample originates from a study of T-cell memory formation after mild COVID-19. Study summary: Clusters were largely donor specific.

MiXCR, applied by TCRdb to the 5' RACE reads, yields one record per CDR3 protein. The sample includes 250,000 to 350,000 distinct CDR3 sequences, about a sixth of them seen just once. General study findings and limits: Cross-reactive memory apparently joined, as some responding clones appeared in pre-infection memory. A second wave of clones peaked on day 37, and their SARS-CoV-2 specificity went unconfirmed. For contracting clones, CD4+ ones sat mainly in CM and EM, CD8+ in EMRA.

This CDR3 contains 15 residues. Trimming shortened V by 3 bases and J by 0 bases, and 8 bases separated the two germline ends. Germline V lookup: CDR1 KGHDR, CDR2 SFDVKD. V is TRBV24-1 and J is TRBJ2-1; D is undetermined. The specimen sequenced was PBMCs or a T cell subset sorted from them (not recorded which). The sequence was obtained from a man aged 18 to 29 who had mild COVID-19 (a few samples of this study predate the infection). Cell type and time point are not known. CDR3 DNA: TGTGCCACCAGTGATCCCGTGCTCTCCTACAATGAGCAGTTCTTC. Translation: CATSDPVLSYNEQFF.